This T cell receptor (beta chain) was captured by sequencing in a study of blood T cell repertoires in COVID-19 (dated by TCRdb to the early 2020s). For context, the study as a whole: Samples from collaborators originated in the United States, Italy and Spain and spanned both the acute and convalescent phases of COVID-19. The material from the prospective study consisted of cDNA or gDNA derived from T cells, B-cell-depleted T cells, or PBMCs. Deeply sampled blood TCRbeta repertoires from subjects exposed to, actively infected with, or recovered from COVID-19 were included in the dataset. The repertoires were released in a freely available public database intended as a resource for research on the immune response to SARS-CoV-2. The samples were drawn from two sources: the first 160 participants of the ongoing ImmuneRACE study, and 1,200 or so subjects contributed by 6 global collaborators. Nearly every sample came with metadata listing a de-identified subject ID, COVID-19 status, age in years and sex. HLA class I and class II types, where available, came from metadata supplied by the sample provider rather than from assay-based typing. Study-wide conclusions, independent of this receptor: The amount of clinical and demographic metadata varied by source and participant and was provided uncurated.

Participants in the prospective study were enrolled through a virtual design, were aged roughly 18 to 100 years, and lived in roughly 24 United States geographic areas. In the prospective study, cohorts were assigned on the basis of participant-reported clinical history obtained from a screening survey and a study questionnaire. In the prospective study, whole blood, serum and a nasopharyngeal or oropharyngeal swab were collected from each participant by mobile phlebotomists. Prospective study participants could optionally give additional blood draws and questionnaires over an approximately 2-month period. Blood samples from the prospective study were shipped frozen or at room temperature prior to DNA extraction. TCRbeta CDR3 regions were amplified from genomic DNA using the immunoSEQ Assay, a bias-controlled multiplex PCR. On the study's bioinformatics: Within the assay, amplification of reference gene primers was used to estimate how many nucleated cells each sample contained. Sequence reads were collapsed and filtered to measure the absolute abundance of every unique TCRbeta CDR3 rearrangement. For each sample, productive Simpson clonality was calculated by taking the square root of Simpson's diversity index across productive rearrangements. Entries here come from immuneACCESS through TCRdb and include only in-frame sequences with V and J called. Some clones fail to appear in such tables; in the studies checked, an unresolved V gene covers under half of the shortfall, and the cause of the remainder is unknown. V, J and clone size reflect that table, while D and trimming were determined from the DNA. The sample profile shows about 200,000 clones; approximately 86% of them were found once. Less than 5% of the sample belongs to the ten largest clones.

The CDR3 sequence holds 18 residues, the cysteine and phenylalanine included. Left in the record is the CDR3 DNA by itself, 54 bases read in frame from the first base. Trimming takes 3 bases off V and 3 bases off J; junction bases not matched to a gene: 11. CDR1 and CDR2 are drawn from the germline V gene: SNHLY, FYNNEI. Of note for this clone: Its antigen is unknown. No clone much larger than this one lies a single base away; base qualities are absent.

The sequencing sample was made of PBMCs or T cells enriched from blood (not recorded which). The chain links TRBV2 with TRBJ2-4; TRBD1 aligns with 10 central bases. The receptor was isolated from a woman in her thirties or forties with acute COVID-19. The nucleotide sequence reads as follows: TGTGCCAGCAGTGACGGCTCCTGGGACAGGGGAGACAAAAACATTCAGTACTTC. The translation is CASSDGSWDRGDKNIQYF. When the CDR3 is completed using the reference TRBV2 and TRBJ2-4 genes on either side, the full variable domain is EPEVTQTPSHQVTQMGQEVILRCVPISNHLYFYWYRQILGQKVEFLVSFYNNEISEKSEIFDDQFSVERPDGSNFTLKIRSTKLEDSAMYFCASSDGSWDRGDKNIQYFGAGTRLSVL.